The 2 T cell receptor beta chains below were found in one sample sequenced in a study of T cell responses to AZD1222 COVID-19 vaccine. Generated by immunoSEQ multiplex PCR, the TCRdb table keeps only in-frame clones and is missing some. The sample gives just under 95,000 clones, roughly 90% of which show up once; about 24% is in the top ten. Here the sequenced sample was peripheral blood, taken on day 0 of AZD1222 vaccination. The receptors derive from an adult in good health.

V and J are TRBV2 and TRBJ1-1, with 8 nucleotides matching TRBD1. The CDR3 loop spans 14 amino acids. The germline CDR1 and CDR2 sequences are SNHLY and FYNNEI. The J segment lost 4 bases and the V segment lost 5 bases, leaving 6 bases of the junction unmatched. The CDR3 region has the DNA TGTGCCAGCAGTTACAGGGGGAGTTCCACTGAAGCTTTCTTT. As protein: CASSYRGSSTEAFF. The full variable domain, completed using reference TRBV2 and TRBJ1-1, is EPEVTQTPSHQVTQMGQEVILRCVPISNHLYFYWYRQILGQKVEFLVSFYNNEISEKSEIFDDQFSVERPDGSNFTLKIRSTKLEDSAMYFCASSYRGSSTEAFFGQGTRLTVV.

V is TRBV28 and J is TRBJ1-5; 8 positions match TRBD1. The CDR3 consists of 15 residues. Germline values: CDR1 MDHEN, CDR2 SYDVKM. The junction had 3 bases not matched to a gene; V was cut back by 5 bases and J by 0 bases. The CDR3 sequence: CASSEGQGSNQPQHF. The CDR3 nucleotides read TGTGCCAGCAGTGAAGGACAGGGTAGCAATCAGCCCCAGCATTTT.